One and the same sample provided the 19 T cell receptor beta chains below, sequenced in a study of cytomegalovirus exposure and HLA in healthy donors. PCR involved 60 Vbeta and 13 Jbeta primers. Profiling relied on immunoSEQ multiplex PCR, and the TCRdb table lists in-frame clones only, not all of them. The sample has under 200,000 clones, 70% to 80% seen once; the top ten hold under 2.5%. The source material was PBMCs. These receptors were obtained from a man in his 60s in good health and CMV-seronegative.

CDR3 protein: CASSLEVGPASEQYF. As DNA, the CDR3 is TGTGCCAGCAGCTTGGAGGTGGGCCCGGCCTCCGAGCAGTACTTC. This chain joins TRBV5-5 and TRBJ2-7; D call uncertain. V was trimmed by 0 bases and J by 6 bases, leaving 16 bases between them. Germline V gene data show CDR1 as SGHKS and CDR2 as YYEKEE (reference sequence). The CDR3 sequence is 15 residues long.

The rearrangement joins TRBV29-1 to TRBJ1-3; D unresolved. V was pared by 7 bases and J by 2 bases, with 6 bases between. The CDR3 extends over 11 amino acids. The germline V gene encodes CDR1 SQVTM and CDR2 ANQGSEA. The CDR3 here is CSAGAGNTIYF. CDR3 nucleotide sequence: TGCAGCGCCGGGGCTGGAAACACCATATATTTT.

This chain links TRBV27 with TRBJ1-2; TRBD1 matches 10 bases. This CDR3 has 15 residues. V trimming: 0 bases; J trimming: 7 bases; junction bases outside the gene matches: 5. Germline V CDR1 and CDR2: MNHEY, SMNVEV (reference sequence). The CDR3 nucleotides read TGTGCCAGCAGTTTATCCCCGACAGGGGGCGGTGGCTACACCTTC. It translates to CASSLSPTGGGGYTF.

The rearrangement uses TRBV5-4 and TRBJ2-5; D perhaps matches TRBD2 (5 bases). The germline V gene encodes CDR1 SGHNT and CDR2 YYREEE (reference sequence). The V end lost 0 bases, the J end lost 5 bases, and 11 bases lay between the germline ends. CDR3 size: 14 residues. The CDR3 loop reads CASSLVGEWETQYF. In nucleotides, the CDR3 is TGTGCCAGCAGCTTGGTCGGGGAGTGGGAGACCCAGTACTTC.

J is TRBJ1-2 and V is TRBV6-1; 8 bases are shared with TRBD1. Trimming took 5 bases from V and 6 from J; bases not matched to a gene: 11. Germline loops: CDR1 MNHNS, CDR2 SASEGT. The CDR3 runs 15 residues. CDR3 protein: CASSRSRTGLDGYTF. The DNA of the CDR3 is TGTGCCAGCAGTCGTTCCCGGACAGGGTTGGATGGCTACACCTTC.

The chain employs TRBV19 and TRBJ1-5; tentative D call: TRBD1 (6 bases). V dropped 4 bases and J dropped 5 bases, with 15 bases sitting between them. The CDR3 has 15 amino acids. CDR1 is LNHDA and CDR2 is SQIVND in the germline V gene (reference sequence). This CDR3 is CASSNTGREDQPQHF. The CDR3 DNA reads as TGTGCCAGTAGTAACACAGGGAGAGAGGATCAGCCCCAGCATTTT.

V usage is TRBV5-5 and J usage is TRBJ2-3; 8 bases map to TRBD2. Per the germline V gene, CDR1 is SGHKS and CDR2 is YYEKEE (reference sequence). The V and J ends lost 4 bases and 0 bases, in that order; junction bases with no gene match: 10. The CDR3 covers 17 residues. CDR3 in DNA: TGTGCCAGCAGCCCCCGGATTAGCGGGGTTAGCACAGATACGCAGTATTTT. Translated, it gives CASSPRISGVSTDTQYF.

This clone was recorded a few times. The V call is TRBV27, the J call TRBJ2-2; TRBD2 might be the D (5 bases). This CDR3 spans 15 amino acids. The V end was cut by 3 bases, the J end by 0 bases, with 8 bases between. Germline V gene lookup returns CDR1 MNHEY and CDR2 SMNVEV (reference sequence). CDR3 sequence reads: CASSFRGSNTGELFF. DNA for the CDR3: TGTGCCAGCAGTTTTCGGGGTTCGAACACCGGGGAGCTGTTTTTT.

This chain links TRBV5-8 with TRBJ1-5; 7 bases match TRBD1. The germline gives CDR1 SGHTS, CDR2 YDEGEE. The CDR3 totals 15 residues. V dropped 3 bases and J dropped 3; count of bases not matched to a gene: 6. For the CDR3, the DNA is TGTGCCAGCAGCTACCGGGACAGAGTCAATCAGCCCCAGCATTTT. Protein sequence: CASSYRDRVNQPQHF.

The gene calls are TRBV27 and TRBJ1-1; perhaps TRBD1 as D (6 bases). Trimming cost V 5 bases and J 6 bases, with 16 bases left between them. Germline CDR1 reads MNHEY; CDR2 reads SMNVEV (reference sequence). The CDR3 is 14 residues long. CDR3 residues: CASSVNRAGAEAFF. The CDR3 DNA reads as TGTGCCAGCAGTGTCAACAGGGCGGGAGCTGAAGCTTTCTTT.

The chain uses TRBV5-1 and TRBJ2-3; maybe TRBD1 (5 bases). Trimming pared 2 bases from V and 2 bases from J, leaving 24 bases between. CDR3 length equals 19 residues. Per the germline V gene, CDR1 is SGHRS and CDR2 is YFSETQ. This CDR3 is CASSFDIQRTHSITDTQYF. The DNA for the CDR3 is TGCGCCAGCAGCTTTGATATCCAAAGGACACATTCGATCACAGATACGCAGTATTTT.

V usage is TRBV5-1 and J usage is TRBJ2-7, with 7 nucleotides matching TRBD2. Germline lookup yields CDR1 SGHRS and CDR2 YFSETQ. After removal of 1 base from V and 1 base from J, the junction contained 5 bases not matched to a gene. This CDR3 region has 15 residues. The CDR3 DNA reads TGCGCCAGCAGCTTGATGGCGGGGGTTTCCTACGAGCAGTACTTC. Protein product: CASSLMAGVSYEQYF.

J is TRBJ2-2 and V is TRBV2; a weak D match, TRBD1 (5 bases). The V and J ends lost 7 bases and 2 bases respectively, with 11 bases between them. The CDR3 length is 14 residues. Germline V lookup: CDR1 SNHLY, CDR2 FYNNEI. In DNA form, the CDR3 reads TGTGCCAGCAAGGGGATAGCTAACACCGGGGAGCTGTTTTTT. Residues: CASKGIANTGELFF.

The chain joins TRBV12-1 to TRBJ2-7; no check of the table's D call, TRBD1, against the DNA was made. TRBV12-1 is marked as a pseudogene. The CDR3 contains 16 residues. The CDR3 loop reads CASRPHDRAPTYEQYF. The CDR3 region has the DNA TGTGCCAGCAGACCCCATGACAGGGCCCCTACCTACGAGCAGTACTTC.

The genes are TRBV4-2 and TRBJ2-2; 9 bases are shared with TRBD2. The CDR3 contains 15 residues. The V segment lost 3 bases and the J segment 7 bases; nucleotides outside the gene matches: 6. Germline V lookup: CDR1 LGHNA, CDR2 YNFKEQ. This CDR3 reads CASSHPGLAGGELFF. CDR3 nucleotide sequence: TGTGCCAGCAGCCACCCGGGACTAGCCGGCGGGGAGCTGTTTTTT.

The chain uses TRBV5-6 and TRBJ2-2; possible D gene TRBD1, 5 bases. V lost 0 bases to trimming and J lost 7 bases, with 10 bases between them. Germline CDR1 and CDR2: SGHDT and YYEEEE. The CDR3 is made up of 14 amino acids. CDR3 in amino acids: CASSLAVGVGELFF. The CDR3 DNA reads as TGTGCCAGCAGCTTGGCCGTAGGGGTCGGGGAGCTGTTTTTT. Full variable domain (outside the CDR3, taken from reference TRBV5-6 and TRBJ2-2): DAGVTQSPTHLIKTRGQQVTLRCSPKSGHDTVSWYQQALGQGPQFIFQYYEEEERQRGNFPDRFSGHQFPNYSSELNVNALLLGDSALYLCASSLAVGVGELFFGEGSRLTVL.

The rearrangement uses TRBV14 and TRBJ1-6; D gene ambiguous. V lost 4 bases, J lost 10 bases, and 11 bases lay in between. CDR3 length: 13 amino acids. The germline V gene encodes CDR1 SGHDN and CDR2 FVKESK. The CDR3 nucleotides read TGTGCCAGCAGCCTCGCCCCACGGTCACCCCTCCACTTT. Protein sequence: CASSLAPRSPLHF.

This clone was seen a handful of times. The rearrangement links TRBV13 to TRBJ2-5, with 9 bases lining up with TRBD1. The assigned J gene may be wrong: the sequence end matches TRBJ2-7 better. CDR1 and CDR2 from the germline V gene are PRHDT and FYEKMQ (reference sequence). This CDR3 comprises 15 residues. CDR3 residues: CASSPGTGSSDEQYF. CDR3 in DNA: TGTGCCAGCAGCCCGGGGACAGGGTCGTCGGACGAGCAGTACTTC.

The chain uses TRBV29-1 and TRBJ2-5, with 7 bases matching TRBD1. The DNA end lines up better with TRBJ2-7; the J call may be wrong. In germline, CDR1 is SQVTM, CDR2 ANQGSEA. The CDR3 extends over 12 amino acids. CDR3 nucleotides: TGCAGCATCCTGGGGACAGCTTACGAGCAGTACTTC. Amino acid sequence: CSILGTAYEQYF.